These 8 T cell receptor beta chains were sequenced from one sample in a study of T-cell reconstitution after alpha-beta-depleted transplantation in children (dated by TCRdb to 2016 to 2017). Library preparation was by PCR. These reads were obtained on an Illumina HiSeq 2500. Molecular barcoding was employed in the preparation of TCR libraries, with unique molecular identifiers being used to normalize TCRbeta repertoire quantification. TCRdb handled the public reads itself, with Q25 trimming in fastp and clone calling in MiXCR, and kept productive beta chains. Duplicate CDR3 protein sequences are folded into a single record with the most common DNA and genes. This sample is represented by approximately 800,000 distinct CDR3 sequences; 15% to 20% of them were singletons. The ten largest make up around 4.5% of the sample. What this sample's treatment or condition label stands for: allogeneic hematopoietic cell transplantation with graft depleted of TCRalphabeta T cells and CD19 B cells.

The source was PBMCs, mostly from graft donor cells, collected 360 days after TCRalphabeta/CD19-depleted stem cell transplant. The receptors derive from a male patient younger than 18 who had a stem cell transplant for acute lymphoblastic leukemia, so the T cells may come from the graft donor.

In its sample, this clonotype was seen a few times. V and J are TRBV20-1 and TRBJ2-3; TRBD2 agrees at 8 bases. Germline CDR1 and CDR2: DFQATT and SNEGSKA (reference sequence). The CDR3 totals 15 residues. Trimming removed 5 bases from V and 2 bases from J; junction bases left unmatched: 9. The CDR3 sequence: CSALPGLGFTDTQYF. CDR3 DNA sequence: TGCAGTGCTCTACCGGGACTAGGTTTCACAGATACGCAGTATTTT.

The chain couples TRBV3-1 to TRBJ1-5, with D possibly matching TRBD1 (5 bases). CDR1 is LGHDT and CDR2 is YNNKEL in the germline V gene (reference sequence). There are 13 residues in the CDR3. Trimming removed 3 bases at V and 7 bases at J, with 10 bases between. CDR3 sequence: CASSQQGRQPQHF. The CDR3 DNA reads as TGTGCCAGCAGCCAGCAGGGTAGGCAGCCCCAGCATTTT. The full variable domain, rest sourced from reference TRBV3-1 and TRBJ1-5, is DTAVSQTPKYLVTQMGNDKSIKCEQNLGHDTMYWYKQDSKKFLKIMFSYNNKELIINETVPNRFSPKSPDKAHLNLHINSLELGDSAVYFCASSQQGRQPQHFGDGTRLSIL.

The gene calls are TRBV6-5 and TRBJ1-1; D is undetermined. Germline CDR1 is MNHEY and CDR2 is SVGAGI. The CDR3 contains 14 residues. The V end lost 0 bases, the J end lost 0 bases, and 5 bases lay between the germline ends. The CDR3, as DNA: TGTGCCAGCAGTTACTCGAAAATGAACACTGAAGCTTTCTTT. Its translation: CASSYSKMNTEAFF.

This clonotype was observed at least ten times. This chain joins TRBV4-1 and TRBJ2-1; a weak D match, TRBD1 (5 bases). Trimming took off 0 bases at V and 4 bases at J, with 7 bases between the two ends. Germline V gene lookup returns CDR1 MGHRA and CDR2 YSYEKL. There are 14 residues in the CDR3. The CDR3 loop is CASSQERTYNEQFF. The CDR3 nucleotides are TGCGCCAGCAGCCAAGAACGGACATACAATGAGCAGTTCTTC.

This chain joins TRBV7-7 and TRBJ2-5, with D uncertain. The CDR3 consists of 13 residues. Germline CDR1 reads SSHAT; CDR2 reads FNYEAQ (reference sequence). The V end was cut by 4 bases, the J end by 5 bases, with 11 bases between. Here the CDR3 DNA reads TGTGCCAGCAGCTCGAGGACCATGGAGACCCAGTACTTC. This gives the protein CASSSRTMETQYF.

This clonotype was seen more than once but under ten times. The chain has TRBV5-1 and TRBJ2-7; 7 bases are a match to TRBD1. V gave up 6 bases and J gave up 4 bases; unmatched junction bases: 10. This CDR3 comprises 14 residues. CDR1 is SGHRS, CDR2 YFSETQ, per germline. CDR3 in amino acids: CASNLQGTTYEQYF. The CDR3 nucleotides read TGCGCCAGCAACTTACAGGGGACGACGTACGAGCAGTACTTC.

CDR3 region: CASSVLQWASPPGELFF. DNA of the CDR3: TGTGCCAGCAGTGTCTTACAGTGGGCTAGCCCACCCGGGGAGCTGTTTTTT. This chain joins TRBV6-1 and TRBJ2-2, with D possibly TRBD2 on 5 matching bases. The V end lost 4 bases, the J end lost 6 bases, and 21 bases lay between the germline ends. This CDR3 has 17 residues. The germline V gene has CDR1 MNHNS and CDR2 SASEGT.

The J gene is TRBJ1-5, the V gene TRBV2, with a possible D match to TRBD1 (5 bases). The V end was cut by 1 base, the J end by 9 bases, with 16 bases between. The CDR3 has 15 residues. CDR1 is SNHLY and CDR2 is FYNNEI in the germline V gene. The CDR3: CASSEGAGSGWPQHF. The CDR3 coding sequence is TGTGCCAGCAGTGAAGGGGCAGGGTCGGGATGGCCCCAGCATTTT.